Detailed here is one T cell receptor (beta chain). One entry per CDR3 protein results from TCRdb running MiXCR on the RT-PCR reads. The repertoire holds approximately 410,000 distinct CDR3 sequences, approximately 16% seen once, with roughly 7.2% in the top ten. From germline, CDR1 is LNHDA and CDR2 SQIVND (reference sequence). The germline V and J ends were trimmed by 3 bases and 7 bases, with 7 bases remaining between them. CDR3 length equals 12 residues. This specimen belongs to a study of patients and donors after allogeneic stem cell transplantation. This chain connects TRBV19 to TRBJ1-5; D not resolved. This TCR derives from a human donor who was either an allogeneic HSCT recipient or a stem cell or donor lymphocyte infusion donor (not recorded which). It is not recorded whose cells these are; they may come from a transplant donor. Input material: blood, either unsorted or a sorted T cell fraction (not recorded which). In nucleotides, the CDR3 is TGTGCCAGTAGTATGGCGGGCCAGCCCCAGCATTTT. This translates into CASSMAGQPQHF.